Described below is a single T cell receptor beta chain sequence and its context. What it binds is unknown. In the CD4+ fraction, cells were divided into CD45RA+ naive and CD45RA-negative memory subsets. This entry is derived from a study of shared clonotypes between healthy human individuals. Study-wide findings and caveats: Estimated clonotype richness was generally higher in naive than memory subsets.

Each cell subset's genomic DNA was divided evenly among several immunoSEQ plates. It was 200 ng DNA, tens of thousands of T cell genomes, that sorted-subset replicate PCRs used. Sequencing was performed with immunoSEQ multiplex PCR; in TCRdb, only in-frame clones are kept and a portion is missing. The sample has millions of clones; around 94% are singletons. V shed 3 bases and J 4 bases; nucleotides not matched to a gene: 12. Looked up from germline, CDR1 is WSHSY and CDR2 is SAAADI. The CDR3 has 19 residues. The sequence derives from a man aged 18 to 35 in good health. This rearrangement joins TRBV10-2 to TRBJ2-5, with 15 bases aligning to TRBD2. Sequenced input: naive CD4+ T cells sorted from blood. Subset indicated: CD45RA+ positively selected. CDR3 loop: CASSEYRTSGRVLLETQYF. DNA for the CDR3: TGCGCCAGCAGTGAATATAGGACTAGCGGGAGGGTCCTCCTAGAGACCCAGTACTTC.